This paragraph reports one TCR beta chain. The data belong to a study of blood T cell repertoires in COVID-19. Across the whole study: Donors in the United States, Italy and Spain gave samples during acute or convalescent COVID-19. In each case, the material was cDNA or gDNA derived from T cells, B-cell-depleted T cells, or PBMCs.

Original handling: Amplification with reference gene primers provided the estimates of nucleated cell counts. The method was immunoSEQ multiplex PCR; TCRdb's version includes in-frame clones alone and lacks a portion of them. V, J and clone size are taken as reported in that table, and D and trimming were inferred from the DNA itself. The sample carries roughly 190,000 clones, approximately 84% recorded once. Germline CDR1 is MNHEY and CDR2 is SVGAGI. The CDR3 has 15 residues. V was shortened by 7 bases and J by 4 bases, with 20 bases between the two germline ends. J is TRBJ2-7 and V is TRBV6-5; D possibly corresponds to TRBD2 (5 bases). The source is a human donor with acute or convalescent COVID-19. The donor label of this sample is uncertain. Material for sequencing was peripheral blood. This CDR3 reads CASKRGSRGGYEQYF. The CDR3 DNA reads as TGTGCCAGCAAACGGGGTAGCCGGGGTGGTTACGAGCAGTACTTC.